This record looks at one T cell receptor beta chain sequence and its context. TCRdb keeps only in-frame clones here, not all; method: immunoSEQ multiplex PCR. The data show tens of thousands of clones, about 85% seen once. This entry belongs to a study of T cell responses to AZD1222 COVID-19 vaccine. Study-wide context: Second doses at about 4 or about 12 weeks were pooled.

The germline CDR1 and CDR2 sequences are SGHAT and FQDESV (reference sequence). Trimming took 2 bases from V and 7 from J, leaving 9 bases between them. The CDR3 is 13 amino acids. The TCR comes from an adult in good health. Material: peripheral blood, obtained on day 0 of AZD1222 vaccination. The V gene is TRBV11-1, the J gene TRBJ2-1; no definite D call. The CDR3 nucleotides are TGTGCCAGCAGCTTATTTCCCGTGAATGAGCAGTTCTTC. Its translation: CASSLFPVNEQFF.